This T cell receptor (beta chain) was identified in a study of Graves' ophthalmopathy and Graves' hyperthyroidism. RNA served as the template for amplifying TCR beta CDR3 regions. An initial RT-PCR round employing HTBI primers preceded a second-round multiplex PCR. TCRdb used MiXCR to reprocess the multiplex PCR reads, holding one entry per CDR3 protein. The table shows about 380,000 distinct CDR3 sequences, with over 15% occurring only once. Ten or more counts support this clonotype. The clonotype originates from a woman aged 18-30 years with stable Graves' hyperthyroidism. The specimen was peripheral blood.

DNA of the CDR3: TGTGCCAGCAGTACGGGTAGCTCCTATAATTCACCCCTCCACTTT. Protein: CASSTGSSYNSPLHF. This rearrangement joins TRBV25-1 to TRBJ1-6; D is ambiguous. CDR1 MGHDK and CDR2 SYGVNS come from the germline V gene. Trimming removed 5 bases from V and 0 bases from J, with 8 bases in between. This CDR3 region has 15 residues.